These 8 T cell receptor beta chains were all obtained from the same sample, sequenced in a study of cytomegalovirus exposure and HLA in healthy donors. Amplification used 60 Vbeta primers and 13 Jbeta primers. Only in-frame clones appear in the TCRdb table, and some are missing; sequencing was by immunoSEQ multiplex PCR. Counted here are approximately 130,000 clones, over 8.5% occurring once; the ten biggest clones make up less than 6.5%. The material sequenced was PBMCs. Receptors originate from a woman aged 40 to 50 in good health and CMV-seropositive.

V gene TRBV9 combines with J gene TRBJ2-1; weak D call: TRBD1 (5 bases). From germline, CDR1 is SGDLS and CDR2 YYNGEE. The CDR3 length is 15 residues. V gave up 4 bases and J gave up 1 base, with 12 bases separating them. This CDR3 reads CASSTRQTSYNEQFF. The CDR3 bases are TGTGCCAGCAGCACAAGACAGACTTCCTACAATGAGCAGTTCTTC.

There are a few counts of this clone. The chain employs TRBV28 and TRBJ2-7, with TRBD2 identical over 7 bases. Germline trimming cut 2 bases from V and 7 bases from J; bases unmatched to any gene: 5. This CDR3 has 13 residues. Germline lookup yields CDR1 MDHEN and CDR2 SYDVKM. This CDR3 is CASSLEGLREQYF. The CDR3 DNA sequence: TGTGCCAGCAGTTTAGAGGGACTACGAGAGCAGTACTTC.

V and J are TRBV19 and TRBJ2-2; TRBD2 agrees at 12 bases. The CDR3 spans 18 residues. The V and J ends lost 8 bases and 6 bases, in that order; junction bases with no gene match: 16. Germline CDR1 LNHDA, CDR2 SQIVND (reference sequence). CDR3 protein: CASAFLRLAGGPAGELFF. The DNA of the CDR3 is TGTGCCAGTGCCTTCCTTCGCCTAGCGGGGGGGCCTGCCGGGGAGCTGTTTTTT.

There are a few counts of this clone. The DNA of the CDR3 is TGCGCCAGCAGCTGGGACATCCAAGAGACCCAGTACTTC. Encoded protein: CASSWDIQETQYF. This rearrangement joins TRBV5-1 to TRBJ2-5; D may be TRBD1 (6 bases). CDR1 and CDR2 from the germline V gene are SGHRS and YFSETQ. V dropped 3 bases and J dropped 1 base, with 7 bases sitting between them. The CDR3 has 13 amino acids.

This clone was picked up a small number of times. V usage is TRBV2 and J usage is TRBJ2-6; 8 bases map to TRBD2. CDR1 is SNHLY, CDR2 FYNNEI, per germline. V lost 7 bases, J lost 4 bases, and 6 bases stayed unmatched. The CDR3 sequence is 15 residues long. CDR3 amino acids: CASMRGAGGANVLTF. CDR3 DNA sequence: TGTGCCAGCATGCGGGGGGCGGGAGGGGCCAACGTCCTGACTTTC. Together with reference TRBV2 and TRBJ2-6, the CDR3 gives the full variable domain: EPEVTQTPSHQVTQMGQEVILRCVPISNHLYFYWYRQILGQKVEFLVSFYNNEISEKSEIFDDQFSVERPDGSNFTLKIRSTKLEDSAMYFCASMRGAGGANVLTFGAGSRLTVL.

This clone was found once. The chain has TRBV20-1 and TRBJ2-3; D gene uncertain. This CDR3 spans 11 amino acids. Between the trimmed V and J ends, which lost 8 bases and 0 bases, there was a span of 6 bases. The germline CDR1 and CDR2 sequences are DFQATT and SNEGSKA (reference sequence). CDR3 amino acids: CSFRSTDTQYF. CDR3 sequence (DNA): TGCAGTTTCAGAAGCACAGATACGCAGTATTTT.

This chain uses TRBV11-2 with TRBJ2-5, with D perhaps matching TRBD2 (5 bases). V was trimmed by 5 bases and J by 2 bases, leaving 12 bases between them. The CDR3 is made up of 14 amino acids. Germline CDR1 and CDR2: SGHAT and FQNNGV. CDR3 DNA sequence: TGTGCCAGCAGCCCCTTGTCGGGACAAGAGACCCAGTACTTC. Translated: CASSPLSGQETQYF.

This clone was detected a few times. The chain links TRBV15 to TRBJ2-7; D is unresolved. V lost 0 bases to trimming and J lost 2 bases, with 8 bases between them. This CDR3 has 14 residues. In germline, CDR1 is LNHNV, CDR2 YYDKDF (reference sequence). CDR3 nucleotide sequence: TGTGCCACCAGCAGAGATCTGGCAGCCTACGAGCAGTACTTC. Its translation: CATSRDLAAYEQYF.